One and the same sample provided the 8 T cell receptor beta chains below, sequenced in a study of blood T cell repertoires in COVID-19. TCRdb keeps only in-frame clones here, not all; method: immunoSEQ multiplex PCR. The repertoire holds 110,000 or so clones, with 75% to 90% as singletons. The sample comprised peripheral blood. Every receptor here comes from a woman between 55 and 75 years old with COVID-19, enrolled during active disease.

This chain joins TRBV7-9 and TRBJ1-4, with D perhaps matching TRBD1 (6 bases). Germline V lookup: CDR1 SEHNR, CDR2 FQNEAQ (reference sequence). The CDR3 is 15 residues long. Deletions cut 5 bases from V and 11 bases from J, with 21 bases between. CDR3 residues: CASSLFSTGVGKLFF. CDR3 DNA: TGTGCCAGCAGCCTCTTCTCGACAGGCGTGGGGAAACTGTTTTTT.

CDR3 amino acids: CASSLPPEAGFPYEQYF. The CDR3 DNA follows: TGTGCCAGCAGCTTACCCCCCGAGGCAGGGTTTCCCTACGAGCAGTACTTC. The V gene is TRBV11-2, the J gene TRBJ2-7; the D gene is possibly TRBD1 (5 bases). The V end was cut by 2 bases, the J end by 2 bases, with 19 bases between. Germline-derived CDR1 and CDR2 are SGHAT and FQNNGV. This CDR3 is built from 17 residues.

This sequence joins TRBV11-1 and TRBJ1-2; D not certain. This CDR3 is built from 13 residues. V lost 6 bases to trimming and J lost 2 bases, with 10 bases between them. Per germline, CDR1 SGHAT and CDR2 FQDESV (reference sequence). The DNA for the CDR3 is TGTGCCAGCAGTCGGCAGACAAACTATGGCTACACCTTC. The encoded protein is CASSRQTNYGYTF.

V is TRBV6-2 or TRBV6-3 and J is TRBJ1-1; D is perhaps TRBD1 (6 bases). In germline, CDR1 is MNHEY, CDR2 SVGEGT. Trimming cost V 2 bases and J 5 bases, with 9 bases left between them. The CDR3 has 13 residues. CDR3 loop: CASSYPGVTEAFF. DNA of the CDR3: TGTGCCAGCAGTTACCCAGGGGTGACTGAAGCTTTCTTT.

The chain employs TRBV11-3 and TRBJ2-1, with D possibly TRBD1 on 5 matching bases. The germline CDR1 and CDR2 sequences are SGHNT and YENEEA. This CDR3 is built from 14 residues. Trimming left V 6 bases short and J 0 bases short, with 9 bases between. The CDR3 coding sequence is TGTGCCAGCAGTACAGGTAACTCCTACAATGAGCAGTTCTTC. This codes for CASSTGNSYNEQFF.

This clone turned up a few times. This chain uses TRBV7-2 with TRBJ1-1; no reliable D call. V was pared by 1 base and J by 7 bases, with 10 bases between. Looked up from germline, CDR1 is SGHTA and CDR2 is FQGNSA. CDR3 length: 13 amino acids. For the CDR3, the DNA is TGTGCCAGCAGCTTAGTCGGAGGTAATGAAGCTTTCTTT. Its translation: CASSLVGGNEAFF.

This clone came up a few times. The chain links TRBV7-9 to TRBJ1-1; TRBD1 agrees at 7 bases. Germline CDR1 is SEHNR and CDR2 is FQNEAQ (reference sequence). The length of the CDR3 is 15 residues. The V gene end was trimmed by 5 bases and the J gene end by 4 bases; junction bases not matched to a gene: 10. The DNA for the CDR3 is TGTGCCAGCAGCAAAGATATGCCAGGGGGCACTGAAGCTTTCTTT. Translation: CASSKDMPGGTEAFF.

This clone was seen a few times. V is TRBV7-8 and J is TRBJ2-7, with 8 positions matching TRBD1. Per germline, CDR1 SGHVS and CDR2 FQNEAQ. The CDR3 length is 12 residues. Germline trimming cut 7 bases from V and 4 bases from J; bases unmatched to any gene: 3. The CDR3 is CASNRGSYEQYF. The CDR3 DNA reads TGTGCCAGCAACAGGGGGTCTTACGAGCAGTACTTC.